This paragraph covers one T cell receptor beta chain sequence. This clonotype was counted ten times or more. Its recognized antigen is unknown. No base qualities exist here, and no much larger clone lies one base off it. The library was generated by multiplex PCR. Sequenced on an Illumina HiSeq 4000. CDR3 regions were amplified by Arm-PCR with iRepertoire HTBI primers to construct TCR beta libraries. Before sequencing, the PCR products went through gel purification. The authors' analysis ran thus. Gene usage analysis of CDR3 amino acid clonotypes relied on the approximately 60 TRBV and about 15 TRBJ segments identified across samples. Filtered high-quality paired reads were merged into contigs using COPE and FqMerger. BLAST was used to align contigs to the IMGT TRBV, TRBD and TRBJ reference genes, and CDR3 was defined following IMGT. Clonotypes above 0.1% frequency were classified as highly expanded clones. Repertoire diversity was measured by Shannon entropy, and V-J evenness by the Gini coefficient. A clonotype was considered public if more than one individual shared it. TCRdb took the public reads, trimmed them with fastp at Q25, ran MiXCR for clone calling and kept in-frame beta chains. For every CDR3 protein sequence, its rows merge into one entry that carries the most common genes and DNA. TCRdb, rather than the study authors, made the V and J calls. The sample table holds roughly 450,000 distinct CDR3 sequences, of which about 20% were seen once. The ten largest clones take up 7.8% of the sample.

These data belong to a study of regulatory T cells in long-lasting Graves disease (dated by TCRdb to about 2021). For context, the study as a whole: Persistent Graves' disease was defined as antithyroid drug treatment for over 5 years with persistently positive TSH receptor autoantibodies. The study was registered as a clinical trial and conducted in China. TCR sequencing covered about 13 persistent and about 20 newly diagnosed Graves' disease patients, some 33 samples in total. Peripheral blood TCR sequencing and RNA sequencing compared persistent Graves' disease patients with newly diagnosed Graves' disease patients. Antithyroid drugs had been taken for roughly 10 years on average by persistent Graves' disease patients in the clinical cohort.

The sample's time point, from its label and the paper: persistent/refractory GD, antithyroid drugs over 5 years with positive TRAb. RNA was extracted from PBMCs in TRIzol for both TCR sequencing and RNA sequencing. The diagnosis of Graves' disease was made according to American Thyroid Association guidelines. The patients came from an endocrinology department in Xi'an, China. Each patient gave about 10 milliliters of peripheral blood, collected in an EDTA anticoagulant tube. PBMCs were isolated by Ficoll Paque Plus density gradient separation without further T cell sorting. RNA quality was checked with an Agilent 2100 Bioanalyzer and agarose gel, and concentration with a NanoDrop 2000. Study-level results and caveats: Patients with persistent disease shared more public clonotypes (around 2,700) than newly diagnosed patients did (approximately 1,000). The study examined only peripheral blood because the primary lesion, thyroid tissue, could not be accessed. Compared with newly diagnosed patients, persistent Graves' disease patients had lower TCR Shannon entropy and fewer highly expanded clones, which suggests clonal expansion. Sequencing and analysis were limited to the TCR beta chain. Persistent disease showed preferential use of TRBV28, TRBJ1-2 and TRBJ2-5, whereas newly diagnosed disease favored TRBV20-1 and TRBJ2-1. As a limitation, the authors acknowledged that the small sample size may reduce accuracy.

The CDR3, from cysteine to phenylalanine, totals 15 residues. Of the read, only the CDR3 DNA is kept; its 45 bases are in frame from base 1. The germline V and J ends show losses of 1 base and 5 bases respectively, and no gene match explains 4 bases of the junction. This clonotype was obtained from a female donor with Graves disease. The V and J segments used are TRBV12-3 or TRBV12-4 and TRBJ2-5; 10 junctional bases match TRBD2. The sequencing used peripheral blood mononuclear cells (PBMCs), collected when the disease was refractory, from a patient treated with antithyroid drugs. The CDR3 region has the sequence CASSLGTSGLETQYF. The DNA reads TGTGCCAGCAGTTTAGGGACTAGCGGATTGGAGACCCAGTACTTC.